The 8 T cell receptor beta chains below were found in one sample sequenced in a study of blood T cell repertoires in COVID-19. Some clones are missing from TCRdb's copy, which holds only in-frame ones; the method was immunoSEQ multiplex PCR. The sample lists approximately 140,000 clones, 70% to 85% seen once, with 5% to 7.5% in the top ten. Source material: peripheral blood. Receptors originate from a human donor in a cohort sampled during active COVID-19.

The chain joins TRBV7-9 to TRBJ2-7; weak D call: TRBD2 (6 bases). The germline V and J ends were trimmed by 6 bases and 6 bases, with 18 bases remaining between them. CDR1 is SEHNR, CDR2 FQNEAQ, per germline (reference sequence). The CDR3 covers 14 residues. The CDR3 here is CASSPEARGSEQYF. CDR3 nucleotide sequence: TGTGCCAGCAGTCCTGAAGCTCGGGGGAGCGAGCAGTACTTC.

This sequence joins TRBV6-5 and TRBJ2-1; the match to TRBD2 covers 12 bases. V lost 2 bases and J lost 8; bases outside the gene matches: 4. The CDR3 extends over 15 amino acids. CDR1 is MNHEY, CDR2 SVGAGI, per germline. CDR3 sequence reads: CASSYASGGADEQFF. The CDR3, as DNA: TGTGCCAGCAGTTACGCTAGCGGGGGGGCCGATGAGCAGTTCTTC.

The rearrangement links TRBV5-1 to TRBJ2-1; maybe TRBD1 (6 bases). The germline V and J ends were trimmed by 3 bases and 6 bases, with 16 bases remaining between them. CDR3 size: 15 residues. Germline assignment: CDR1 SGHRS and CDR2 YFSETQ. The CDR3 nucleotides read TGCGCCAGCAGCTCACGGACAGTCCGATCCAATGAGCAGTTCTTC. As protein: CASSSRTVRSNEQFF.

The chain carries TRBV28 and TRBJ2-7; 9 bases fit TRBD1. Germline-derived CDR1 and CDR2 are MDHEN and SYDVKM. CDR3 length: 15 residues. J was trimmed by 2 bases and V by 3 bases; bases with no gene match: 5. The DNA for the CDR3 is TGTGCCAGCAGTTTTGACAGGGGGGGGACCTACGAGCAGTACTTC. It yields the protein CASSFDRGGTYEQYF.

The chain employs TRBV28 and TRBJ1-2; D not certain. Deletions cut 2 bases from V and 1 base from J, with 5 bases between. In germline, CDR1 is MDHEN, CDR2 SYDVKM. This CDR3 has 13 residues. The CDR3 nucleotides are TGTGCCAGCAGTTTAGTACATAACTATGGCTACACCTTC. Residues: CASSLVHNYGYTF.

The rearrangement joins TRBV19 to TRBJ2-3, with TRBD2 matching 8 bases. J lost 3 bases, V lost 4 bases, and 3 bases had no gene match. This CDR3 comprises 14 residues. CDR1 and CDR2 (germline): LNHDA, SQIVND (reference sequence). CDR3 in amino acids: CASSSTSGTDTQYF. DNA for the CDR3: TGTGCCAGTAGTAGTACTAGCGGAACAGATACGCAGTATTTT.

The chain links TRBV5-1 to TRBJ2-7; D possibly corresponds to TRBD1 (6 bases). The CDR3 has 14 amino acids. CDR1 SGHRS and CDR2 YFSETQ come from the germline V gene. V was pared by 3 bases and J by 3 bases, with 13 bases between. CDR3 region: CASSSGQPNYEQYF. The CDR3 DNA is TGCGCCAGCAGCTCAGGACAGCCTAACTACGAGCAGTACTTC.

The chain has TRBV6-2 or TRBV6-3 and TRBJ2-1; D is possibly TRBD1 (5 bases). The CDR3 sequence is 14 residues long. V dropped 2 bases and J dropped 6 bases, with 11 bases sitting between them. Germline-derived CDR1 and CDR2 are MNHEY and SVGEGT. In nucleotides, the CDR3 is TGTGCCAGCAGTTACCGAGGCAGGGTCAATGAGCAGTTCTTC. It encodes CASSYRGRVNEQFF.